The entry that follows covers one T cell receptor (beta chain) sequence. Its target is not known. This sample was taken from a study of T cell repertoires in ileal Crohn's disease. Background on the study: Every patient was operated on for stricturing (about 60%) or penetrating (about 39%) complications. Study-wide points: Endoscopy was done a median roughly 6.9 months after surgery.

Trimming pared 3 bases from V and 6 bases from J, leaving 18 bases between. Per the germline V gene, CDR1 is GTSNPN and CDR2 is SVGIG (reference sequence). The CDR3 totals 15 residues. This table comes from immunoSEQ multiplex PCR, and its TCRdb copy is limited to in-frame clones, with some not included. The sample has about 7,200 clones; 65% to 80% are singletons. Time point here: neoterminal ileum biopsy at postoperative endoscopy, about 6 months after surgery. This sequence joins TRBV30 and TRBJ1-5; perhaps TRBD1 as D (6 bases). The sample taken for sequencing was ileal tissue. The clonotype originates from an adult with Crohn's disease. CDR3 DNA sequence: TGTGCCTGGAGGGGCGGGGGGGCGTTTGGTCAGCCCCAGCATTTT. Translation: CAWRGGGAFGQPQHF.